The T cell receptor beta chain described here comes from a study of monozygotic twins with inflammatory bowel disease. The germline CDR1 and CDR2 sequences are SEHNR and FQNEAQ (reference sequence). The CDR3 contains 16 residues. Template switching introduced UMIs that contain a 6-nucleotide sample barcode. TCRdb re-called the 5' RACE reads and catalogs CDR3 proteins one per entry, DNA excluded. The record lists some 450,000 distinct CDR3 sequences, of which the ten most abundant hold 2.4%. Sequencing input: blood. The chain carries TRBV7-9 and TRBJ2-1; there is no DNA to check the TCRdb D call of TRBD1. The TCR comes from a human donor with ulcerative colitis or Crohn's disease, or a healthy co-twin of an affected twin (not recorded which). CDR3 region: CASSPSLARPGNEQFF.